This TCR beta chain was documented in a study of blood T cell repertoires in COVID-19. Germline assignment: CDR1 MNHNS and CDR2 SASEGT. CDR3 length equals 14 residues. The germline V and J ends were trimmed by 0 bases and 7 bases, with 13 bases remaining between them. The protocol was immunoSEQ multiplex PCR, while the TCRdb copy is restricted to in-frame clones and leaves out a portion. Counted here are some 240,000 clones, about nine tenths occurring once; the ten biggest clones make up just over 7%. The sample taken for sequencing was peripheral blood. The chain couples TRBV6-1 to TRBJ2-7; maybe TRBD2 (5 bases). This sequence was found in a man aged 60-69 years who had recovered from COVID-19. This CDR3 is CASSEAWGGGEQYF. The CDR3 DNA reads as TGTGCCAGCAGTGAAGCTTGGGGTGGAGGTGAGCAGTACTTC.